This T cell receptor beta chain was retrieved from a study of molecular identifiers for immune sequencing clone quantification (dated by TCRdb to 2016 to 2019). Background for the entire study: For a replicate experiment, the RNA from either 20,000 or 100,000 naive CD8 T cells was divided into five aliquots, and four of those aliquots went on to sequencing. This methods study used CD8 T cells to benchmark TCR RNA copy counting and molecular-identifier clustering-based TCR repertoire sequencing (MIDCIRS). What the study reported, not specific to this receptor: Without barcode sub-clustering, chimeric consensus sequences inflated TCR diversity; chimeras reached as high as 47%. In CMV-specific effector cells, over 97% of molecules were held by clones above 20 RNA copies, whereas under 1% of molecules were held by such clones in naive cells. The naive libraries included spiked-in Jurkat TCR RNA (more than nine copies' worth), and this Jurkat TCR RNA is not part of the donor repertoire. Modeling estimated about three recovered TCR RNA copies per cell, compared with about ten by digital PCR, which implies about 30% capture efficiency. Spiked-in Jurkat TCR RNA equal to a single cell's worth was reported to be detectable even within 1,200,000 naive CD8 T cells. Highly expanded clone sizes could be underestimated because identical TCR molecules may share a barcode.

V loses 5 bases of germline sequence and J loses 0 bases, and the interval between the two ends is 8 bases. CDR1 and CDR2, looked up from the germline V gene (reference sequence), are SEHNR and FQNEAQ. The CDR3 runs 14 amino acids, cysteine and phenylalanine included. The DNA shown is the 42-base CDR3, in frame from base 1. Libraries were made using PCR. The sequencer was a NextSeq 500. Bulk TCR libraries were prepared as previously described, using TCR primers listed in Table S5. Total RNA was purified with the Qiagen AllPrep DNA/RNA kit. Reads from multiple sequencing runs of the same library were pooled before analysis. As for the authors' bioinformatics: Reads were retained only if the reads had an exact TCR constant sequence, and the retained reads were trimmed to 150 nt and grouped according to their 12-nt molecular barcodes. Within each barcode group, reads were sub-clustered at a 15% Levenshtein threshold, and quality-weighted consensus sequences were built per RNA molecule. Non-functional sequences were removed, as were lower-count sequences one edit away from another. Based on fitting two negative binomial distributions, any barcode sub-cluster with under 20% of the maximum read count was discarded. TCRdb reran the public reads through fastp at Q25 and MiXCR, keeping productive beta chains. CDR3 protein sequences are deduplicated, and each keeps its most common genes and DNA. TCRdb, not the authors, supplied the V and J calls. The sample data list 80,000 to 100,000 distinct CDR3 sequences, and approximately 24% of these were observed just once. The ten biggest clones cover 0.94% of the sample.

This clonotype was seen many times. Its antigen remains unidentified. Base qualities are not provided; no much larger clone lies one nucleotide away. Naive CD8 T cell libraries were made from approximately 20,000 to 1,000,000 sorted cells using 10%, 30% or 50% of purified RNA. Naive CD8 T cells, defined as CD8+CD4-CCR7+CD45RA+, were FACS-sorted into RLT Plus buffer on a BD FACSAria II. Detection sensitivity was tested by spiking Jurkat RNA equal to some 11 TCR copies' worth into samples containing roughly 17,000-1,000,000 naive CD8 T cells. CD8 T cells were enriched with RosetteSep CD8+ T Cell Enrichment Cocktail and Ficoll-Paque, followed by ACK red cell lysis.

The chain is encoded by TRBV7-9 joined to TRBJ1-5; the D gene cannot be named for sure. The sample comprised naive CD8+ T cells from blood, with Jurkat cell RNA spiked in. Explained via the paper, the cell subset or site label denotes: FACS-sorted CD8+CD4-CCR7+CD45RA+ naive T cells. The receptor was derived from a human donor in good health. Some libraries in this study had Jurkat cell RNA spiked in. The sequence in DNA is TGTGCCAGCAGCCCAAGCGATAGCAATCAGCCCCAGCATTTT. Its protein is CASSPSDSNQPQHF. Reference TRBV7-9 and TRBJ1-5 genes cover what lies past the CDR3, so the full variable domain is DTGVSQNPRHKITKRGQNVTFRCDPISEHNRLYWYRQTLGQGPEFLTYFQNEAQLEKSRLLSDRFSAERPKGSFSTLEIQRTEQGDSAMYLCASSPSDSNQPQHFGDGTRLSIL.